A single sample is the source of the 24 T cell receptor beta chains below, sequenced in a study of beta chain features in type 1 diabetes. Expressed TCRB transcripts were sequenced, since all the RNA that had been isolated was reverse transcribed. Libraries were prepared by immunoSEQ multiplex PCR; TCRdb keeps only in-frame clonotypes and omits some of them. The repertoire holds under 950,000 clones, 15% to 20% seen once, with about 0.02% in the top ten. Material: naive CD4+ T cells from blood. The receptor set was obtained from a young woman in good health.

As DNA, the CDR3 is TGCGCCAGCAGCTTTGGGACTAGCGGGAGCGAGACCCAGTACTTC. This gives the protein CASSFGTSGSETQYF. This sequence joins TRBV5-1 and TRBJ2-5; TRBD2 aligns across 14 bases. This CDR3 has 15 residues. The V segment lost 2 bases and the J segment 5 bases; nucleotides outside the gene matches: 2. The germline CDR1 and CDR2 sequences are SGHRS and YFSETQ.

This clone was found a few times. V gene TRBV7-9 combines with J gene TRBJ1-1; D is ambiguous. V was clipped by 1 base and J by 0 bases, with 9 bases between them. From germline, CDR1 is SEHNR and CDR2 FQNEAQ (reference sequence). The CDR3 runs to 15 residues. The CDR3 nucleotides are TGTGCCAGCAGCTTAGGCGGAGCCTTGAACACTGAAGCTTTCTTT. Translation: CASSLGGALNTEAFF.

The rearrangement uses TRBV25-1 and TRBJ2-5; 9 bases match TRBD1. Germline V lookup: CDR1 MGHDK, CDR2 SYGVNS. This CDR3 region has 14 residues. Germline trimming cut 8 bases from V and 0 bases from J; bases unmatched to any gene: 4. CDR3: CASAGTGHQETQYF. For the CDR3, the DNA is TGTGCCAGCGCTGGGACAGGGCACCAAGAGACCCAGTACTTC.

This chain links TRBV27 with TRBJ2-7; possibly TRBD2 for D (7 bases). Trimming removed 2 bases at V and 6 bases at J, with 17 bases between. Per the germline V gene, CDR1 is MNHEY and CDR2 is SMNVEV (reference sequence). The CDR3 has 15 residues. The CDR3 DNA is TGTGCCAGCAGTTTAGAGAGGGGGAGGGCTGGCGAGCAGTACTTC. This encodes CASSLERGRAGEQYF.

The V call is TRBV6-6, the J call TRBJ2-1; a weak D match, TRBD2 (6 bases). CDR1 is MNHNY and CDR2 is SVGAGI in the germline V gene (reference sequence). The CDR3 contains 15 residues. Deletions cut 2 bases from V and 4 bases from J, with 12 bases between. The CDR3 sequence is CASSYDRGTYNEQFF. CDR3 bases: TGTGCCAGCAGTTACGATCGCGGGACGTACAATGAGCAGTTCTTC.

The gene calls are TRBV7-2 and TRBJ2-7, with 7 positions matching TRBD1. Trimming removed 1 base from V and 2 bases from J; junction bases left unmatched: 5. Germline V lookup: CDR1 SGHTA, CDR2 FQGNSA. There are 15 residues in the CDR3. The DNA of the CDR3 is TGTGCCAGCAGCTTAGAGGGGGCCCGCACCTACGAGCAGTACTTC. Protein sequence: CASSLEGARTYEQYF. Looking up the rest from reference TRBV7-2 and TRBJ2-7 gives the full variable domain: GAGVSQSPSNKVTEKGKDVELRCDPISGHTALYWYRQSLGQGLEFLIYFQGNSAPDKSGLPSDRFSAERTGGSVSTLTIQRTQQEDSAVYLCASSLEGARTYEQYFGPGTRLTVT.

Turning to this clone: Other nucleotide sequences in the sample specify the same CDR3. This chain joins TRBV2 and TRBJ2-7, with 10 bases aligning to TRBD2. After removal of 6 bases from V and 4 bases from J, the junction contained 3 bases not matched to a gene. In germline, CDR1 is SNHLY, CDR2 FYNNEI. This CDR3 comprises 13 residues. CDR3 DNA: TGTGCCAGCAGGTTGACTAGCGGGTACGAGCAGTACTTC. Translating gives CASRLTSGYEQYF.

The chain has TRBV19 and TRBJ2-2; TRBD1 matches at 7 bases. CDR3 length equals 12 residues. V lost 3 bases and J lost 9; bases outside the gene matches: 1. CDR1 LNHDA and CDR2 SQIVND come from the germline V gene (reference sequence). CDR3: CASSIRGRELFF. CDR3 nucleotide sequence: TGTGCCAGTAGTATTAGGGGGCGGGAGCTGTTTTTT.

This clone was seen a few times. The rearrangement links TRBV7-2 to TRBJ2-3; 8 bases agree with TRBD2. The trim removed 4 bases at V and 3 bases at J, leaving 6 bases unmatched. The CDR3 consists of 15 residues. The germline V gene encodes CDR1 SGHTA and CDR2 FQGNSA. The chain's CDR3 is CASSSPGGRTDTQYF. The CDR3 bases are TGTGCCAGCAGCTCCCCGGGGGGGAGGACAGATACGCAGTATTTT.

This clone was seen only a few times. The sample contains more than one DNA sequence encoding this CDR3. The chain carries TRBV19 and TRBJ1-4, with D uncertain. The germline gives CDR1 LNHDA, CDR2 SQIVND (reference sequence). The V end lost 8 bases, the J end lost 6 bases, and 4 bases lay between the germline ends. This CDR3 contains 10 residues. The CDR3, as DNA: TGTGCCAGTCGGGATGAAAAACTGTTTTTT. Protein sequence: CASRDEKLFF.

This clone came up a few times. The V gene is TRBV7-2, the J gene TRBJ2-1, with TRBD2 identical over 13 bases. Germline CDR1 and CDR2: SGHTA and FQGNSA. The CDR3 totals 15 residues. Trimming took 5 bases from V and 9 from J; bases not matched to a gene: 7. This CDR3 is CASSPYRTSGSEQFF. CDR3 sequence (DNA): TGTGCCAGCAGCCCTTACCGGACTAGCGGGAGTGAGCAGTTCTTC.

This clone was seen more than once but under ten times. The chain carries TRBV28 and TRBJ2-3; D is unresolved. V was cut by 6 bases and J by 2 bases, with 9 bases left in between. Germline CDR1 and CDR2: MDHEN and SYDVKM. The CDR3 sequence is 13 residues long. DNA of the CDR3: TGTGCCAGCAGAAGTCACGACACAGATACGCAGTATTTT. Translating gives CASRSHDTDTQYF.

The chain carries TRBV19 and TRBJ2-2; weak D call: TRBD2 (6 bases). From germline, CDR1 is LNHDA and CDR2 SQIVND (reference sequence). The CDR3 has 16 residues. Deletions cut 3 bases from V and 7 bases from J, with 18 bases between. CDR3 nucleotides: TGTGCCAGTAGTATCCGGACTAAGCCAATTATCGGGGAGCTGTTTTTT. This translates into CASSIRTKPIIGELFF.

The CDR3 reads CASSYPRRPEAFF. The CDR3 DNA sequence: TGTGCCAGCAGTTACCCACGCCGGCCTGAAGCTTTCTTT. This sequence joins TRBV6-6 and TRBJ1-1; D gene unclear. This CDR3 spans 13 amino acids. Trimming took 2 bases from V and 6 from J, leaving 10 bases between them. CDR1 MNHNY and CDR2 SVGAGI come from the germline V gene (reference sequence).

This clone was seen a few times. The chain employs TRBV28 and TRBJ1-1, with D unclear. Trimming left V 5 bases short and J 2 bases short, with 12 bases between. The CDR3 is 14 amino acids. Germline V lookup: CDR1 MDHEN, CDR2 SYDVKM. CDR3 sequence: CASSRPHQNTEAFF. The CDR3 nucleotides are TGTGCCAGCAGTCGTCCACATCAAAACACTGAAGCTTTCTTT.

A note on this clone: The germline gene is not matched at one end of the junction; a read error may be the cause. The CDR3 coding sequence is TGTGCCAGCAGTCGAACAGGGCTCTACAATCATTTT. Translating it yields CASSRTGLYNHF. This chain uses TRBV2 with TRBJ1-3; a possible D gene is TRBD1 (6 bases). Germline-derived CDR1 and CDR2 are SNHLY and FYNNEI. This CDR3 comprises 12 residues. The complete variable domain, with remaining parts taken from reference TRBV2 and TRBJ1-3, reads EPEVTQTPSHQVTQMGQEVILRCVPISNHLYFYWYRQILGQKVEFLVSFYNNEISEKSEIFDDQFSVERPDGSNFTLKIRSTKLEDSAMYFCASSRTGLYNHFGEGSWLTVV.

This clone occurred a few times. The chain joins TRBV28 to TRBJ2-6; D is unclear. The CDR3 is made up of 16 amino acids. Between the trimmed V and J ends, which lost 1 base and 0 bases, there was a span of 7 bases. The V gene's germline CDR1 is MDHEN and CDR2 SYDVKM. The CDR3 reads CASSLLGLSGANVLTF. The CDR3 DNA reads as TGTGCCAGCAGTTTATTGGGTCTCTCTGGGGCCAACGTCCTGACTTTC.

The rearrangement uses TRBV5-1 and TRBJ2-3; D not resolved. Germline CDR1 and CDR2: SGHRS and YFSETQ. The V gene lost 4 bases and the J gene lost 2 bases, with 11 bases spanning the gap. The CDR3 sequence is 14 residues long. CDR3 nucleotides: TGCGCCAGCAGCCACAGCTCCCCCACAGATACGCAGTATTTT. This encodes CASSHSSPTDTQYF.

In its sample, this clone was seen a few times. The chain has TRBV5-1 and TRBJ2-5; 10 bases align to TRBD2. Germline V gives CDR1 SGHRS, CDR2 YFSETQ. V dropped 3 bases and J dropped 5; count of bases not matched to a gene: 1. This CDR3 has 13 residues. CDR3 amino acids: CASSSGLAETQYF. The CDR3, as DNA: TGCGCCAGCAGCTCGGGACTAGCGGAGACCCAGTACTTC.

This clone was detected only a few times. The CDR3 nucleotides read TGTGCCAGCAGCTTGGCCGGTGAGTCGTTCGAGCAGTACTTC. Its protein is CASSLAGESFEQYF. The chain carries TRBV5-6 and TRBJ2-7; D is ambiguous. The CDR3 is 14 amino acids. CDR1 and CDR2 from the germline V gene are SGHDT and YYEEEE. Between the trimmed V and J ends, which lost 0 bases and 6 bases, there was a span of 13 bases.

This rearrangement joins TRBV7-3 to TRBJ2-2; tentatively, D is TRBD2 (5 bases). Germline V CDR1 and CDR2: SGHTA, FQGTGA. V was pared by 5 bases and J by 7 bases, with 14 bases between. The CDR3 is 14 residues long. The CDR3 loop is CASSQSVDFGELFF. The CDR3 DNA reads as TGTGCCAGCAGCCAAAGCGTGGACTTCGGGGAGCTGTTTTTT.

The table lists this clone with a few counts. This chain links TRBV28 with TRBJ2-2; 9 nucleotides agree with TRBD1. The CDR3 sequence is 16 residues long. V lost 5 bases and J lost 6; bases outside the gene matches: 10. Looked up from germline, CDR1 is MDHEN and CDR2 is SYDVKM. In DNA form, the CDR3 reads TGTGCCAGCAGTGTACAGGGGGCCGGTAGCGCCGGGGAGCTGTTTTTT. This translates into CASSVQGAGSAGELFF. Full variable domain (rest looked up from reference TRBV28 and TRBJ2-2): DVKVTQSSRYLVKRTGEKVFLECVQDMDHENMFWYRQDPGLGLRLIYFSYDVKMKEKGDIPEGYSVSREKKERFSLILESASTNQTSMYLCASSVQGAGSAGELFFGEGSRLTVL.

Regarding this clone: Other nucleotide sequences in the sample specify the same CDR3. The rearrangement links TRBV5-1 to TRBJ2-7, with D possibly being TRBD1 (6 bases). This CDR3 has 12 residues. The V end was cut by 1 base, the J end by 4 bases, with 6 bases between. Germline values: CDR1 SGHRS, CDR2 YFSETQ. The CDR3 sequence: CASSLRGYEQYF. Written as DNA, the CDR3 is TGCGCCAGCAGCTTGAGGGGGTACGAGCAGTACTTC.

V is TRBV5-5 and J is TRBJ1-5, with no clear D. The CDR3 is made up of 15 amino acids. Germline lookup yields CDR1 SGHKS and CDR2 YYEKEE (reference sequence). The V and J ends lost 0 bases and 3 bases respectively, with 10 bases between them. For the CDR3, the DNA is TGTGCCAGCAGCTTGGGGCTCACAAACAATCAGCCCCAGCATTTT. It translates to CASSLGLTNNQPQHF.